This entry describes one TCR beta chain. Its antigen is unknown. The record originates from a study of shared clonotypes between healthy human individuals. Overall study findings and caveats: Sequencing depth was a factor that was expected to affect clonotype sharing among donors.

Germline V gives CDR1 GTSNPN, CDR2 SVGIG (reference sequence). The CDR3 has 11 amino acids. Libraries were prepared by immunoSEQ multiplex PCR; TCRdb keeps only in-frame clonotypes and omits some of them. The table includes 2 million to 2.5 million clones, roughly 90% detected once. The clonotype was recovered from a man between 18 and 29 years old in good health. Some clones in this sample may be carry-over from other donors' samples. The sequencing input was naive CD4+ T cells from PBMCs. Subset noted: CD45RA+ positively selected. The chain is built from TRBV30 and TRBJ2-5, with unresolved D. The tail of the sequence fits TRBJ2-7 better, so the J call may be wrong. The CDR3 DNA follows: TGTGCCTGGAGTGTAGCCCTCGAGCAGTACTTC. Protein: CAWSVALEQYF.